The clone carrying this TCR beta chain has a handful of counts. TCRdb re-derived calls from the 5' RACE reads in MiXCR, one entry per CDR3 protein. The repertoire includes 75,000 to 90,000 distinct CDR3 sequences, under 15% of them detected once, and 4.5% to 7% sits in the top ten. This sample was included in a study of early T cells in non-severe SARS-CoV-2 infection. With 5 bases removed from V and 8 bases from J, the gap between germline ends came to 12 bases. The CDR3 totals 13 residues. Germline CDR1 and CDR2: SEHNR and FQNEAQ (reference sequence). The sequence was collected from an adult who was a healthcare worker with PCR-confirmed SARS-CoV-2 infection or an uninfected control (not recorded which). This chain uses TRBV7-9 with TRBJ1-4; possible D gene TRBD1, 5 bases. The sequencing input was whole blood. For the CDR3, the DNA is TGTGCCAGCAGCCCCAGGGAGGGCGAAAAACTGTTTTTT. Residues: CASSPREGEKLFF.